The next 2 T cell receptor beta chains were all read from a single sample in a study of blood T cell repertoires in COVID-19. The assay was immunoSEQ multiplex PCR, and TCRdb's table has in-frame clones only and misses some. The data show roughly 150,000 clones, more than 75% seen once. What was sequenced was peripheral blood. All receptors derive from a man aged 50-59 years who had recovered from COVID-19.

The chain is built from TRBV6-2 or TRBV6-3 and TRBJ2-2, with a tentative D call TRBD1 (5 bases). Trimming cost V 4 bases and J 6 bases, with 18 bases left between them. Germline V gene data show CDR1 as MNHEY and CDR2 as SVGEGT. The CDR3 totals 16 residues. As DNA, the CDR3 is TGTGCCAGCAGTTTCAGGGCACGGGCTAAATCCGGGGAGCTGTTTTTT. Encoded protein: CASSFRARAKSGELFF.

The CDR3 DNA follows: TGTGCCAGCACTCGAGGGGGGGCTAACTATGGCTACACCTTC. This encodes CASTRGGANYGYTF. The chain has TRBV27 and TRBJ1-2; D is possibly TRBD1 (6 bases). Germline V lookup: CDR1 MNHEY, CDR2 SMNVEV (reference sequence). The CDR3 loop spans 14 amino acids. V lost 7 bases to trimming and J lost 0 bases, with 12 bases between them.